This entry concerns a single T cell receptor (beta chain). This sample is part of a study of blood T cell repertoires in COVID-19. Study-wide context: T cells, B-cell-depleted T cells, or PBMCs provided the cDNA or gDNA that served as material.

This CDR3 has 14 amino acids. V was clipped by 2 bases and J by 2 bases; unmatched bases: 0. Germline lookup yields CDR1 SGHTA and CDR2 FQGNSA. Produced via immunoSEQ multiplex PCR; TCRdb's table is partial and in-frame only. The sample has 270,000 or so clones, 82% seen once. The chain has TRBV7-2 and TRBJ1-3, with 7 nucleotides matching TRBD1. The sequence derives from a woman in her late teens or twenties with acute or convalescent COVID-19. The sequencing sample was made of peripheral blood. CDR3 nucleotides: TGTGCCAGCAGCTTACAGGGGGCTGGAAACACCATATATTTT. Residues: CASSLQGAGNTIYF.